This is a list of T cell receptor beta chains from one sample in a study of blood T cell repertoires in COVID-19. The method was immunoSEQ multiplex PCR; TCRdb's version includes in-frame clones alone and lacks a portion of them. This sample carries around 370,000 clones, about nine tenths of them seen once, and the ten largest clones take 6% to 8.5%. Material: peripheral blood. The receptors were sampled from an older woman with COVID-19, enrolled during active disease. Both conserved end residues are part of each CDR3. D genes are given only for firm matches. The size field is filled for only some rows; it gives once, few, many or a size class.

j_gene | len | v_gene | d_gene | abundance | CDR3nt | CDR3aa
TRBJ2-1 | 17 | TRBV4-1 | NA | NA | TGCGCCAGCAGCCAATTAAGACTGGAAAGCTCCTACAATGAGCAGTTCTTC | CASSQLRLESSYNEQFF
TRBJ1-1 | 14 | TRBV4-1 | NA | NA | TGCGCCAGCAGCCAAGAACAGGTGAACACTGAAGCTTTCTTT | CASSQEQVNTEAFF
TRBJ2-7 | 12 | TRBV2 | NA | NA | TGTGCCAGCAGTGTAATGAGTGACGAGCAGTACTTC | CASSVMSDEQYF
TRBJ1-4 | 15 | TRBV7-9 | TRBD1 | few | TGTGCCAGCAGCTTATCTCGGACAGGTATTGAAAAACTGTTTTTT | CASSLSRTGIEKLFF
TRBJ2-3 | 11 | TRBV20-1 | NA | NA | TGCAGTGCACTTCGCACAGATACGCAGTATTTT | CSALRTDTQYF
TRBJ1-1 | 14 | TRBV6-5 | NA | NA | TGTGCCAGCAGTTACTCGTACAGGAACACTGAAGCTTTCTTT | CASSYSYRNTEAFF
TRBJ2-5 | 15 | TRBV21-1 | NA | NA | TGTGCCAGCAGCAAAGCTAGCGGGGTAGGGGAGACCCAGTACTTC | CASSKASGVGETQYF
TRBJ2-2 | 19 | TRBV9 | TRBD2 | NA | TGTGCCAGCAGCGTAGGGCTAGCGGGGGGAGGGTTCGACACCGGGGAGCTGTTTTTT | CASSVGLAGGGFDTGELFF
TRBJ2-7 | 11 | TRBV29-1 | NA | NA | TGCAGCGTTGAAGGAGGGTTCGAGCAGTACTTC | CSVEGGFEQYF
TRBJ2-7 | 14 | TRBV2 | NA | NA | TGTGCCAGCAGTGAGGGCGGGGAACCCTACGAGCAGTACTTC | CASSEGGEPYEQYF
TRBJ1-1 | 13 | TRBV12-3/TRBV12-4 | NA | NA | TGTGCCAGCAGTTTAAGACAGAACACTGAAGCTTTCTTT | CASSLRQNTEAFF
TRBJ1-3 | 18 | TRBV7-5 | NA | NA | TGTGCCAGAAGCACGGCCGGGACAGGGGGCTTGAGAGGAAACACCATATATTTT | CARSTAGTGGLRGNTIYF
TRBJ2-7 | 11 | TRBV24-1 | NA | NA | TGTGCCACCAGTGATGGAGCCGAGCAGTACTTC | CATSDGAEQYF
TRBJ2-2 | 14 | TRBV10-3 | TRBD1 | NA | TGTGCCATCAGAGCACAGGGGCCCGCCGGGGAGCTGTTTTTT | CAIRAQGPAGELFF
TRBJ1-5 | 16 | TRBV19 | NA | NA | TGTGCCAGTAGTATAGTAGGGGACACTTCCAATCAGCCCCAGCATTTT | CASSIVGDTSNQPQHF
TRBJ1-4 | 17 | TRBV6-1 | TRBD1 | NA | TGTGCCAGCAGTGATATGGGACAGGGGAAAACTAATGAAAAACTGTTTTTT | CASSDMGQGKTNEKLFF
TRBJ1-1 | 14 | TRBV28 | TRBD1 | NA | TGTGCCAGCAGTGCATGGACAGGGGTAAGTGAAGCTTTCTTT | CASSAWTGVSEAFF
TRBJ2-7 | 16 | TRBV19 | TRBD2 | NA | TGTGCCAGTAGTATAGGACTAGCGGGGACCTCCTACGAGCAGTACTTC | CASSIGLAGTSYEQYF
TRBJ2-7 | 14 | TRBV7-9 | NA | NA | TGTGCCAGCAGCTTCCAGGGTCAATATCAGGAGCAGTACTTC | CASSFQGQYQEQYF
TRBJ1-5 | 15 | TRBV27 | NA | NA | TGTGCCAGCAGTTTTGGCGGGGTAAGCAATCAGCCCCAGCATTTT | CASSFGGVSNQPQHF
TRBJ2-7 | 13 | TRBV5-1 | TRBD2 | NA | TGCGCCAGCAGGGGGAATAGCGGGGACGAGCAGTACTTC | CASRGNSGDEQYF
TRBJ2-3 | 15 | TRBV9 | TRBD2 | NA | TGTGCCAGCAGCCCGGGGGAGGGATGGACAGATACGCAGTATTTT | CASSPGEGWTDTQYF
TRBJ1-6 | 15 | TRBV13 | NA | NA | TGTGCCAGCAGCCCAACGGGGGGAGGTAATTCACCCCTCCACTTT | CASSPTGGGNSPLHF
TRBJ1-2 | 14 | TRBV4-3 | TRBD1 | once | TGCGCCAGCAGCCAAGAGACAGGGAACTATGGCTACACCTTC | CASSQETGNYGYTF